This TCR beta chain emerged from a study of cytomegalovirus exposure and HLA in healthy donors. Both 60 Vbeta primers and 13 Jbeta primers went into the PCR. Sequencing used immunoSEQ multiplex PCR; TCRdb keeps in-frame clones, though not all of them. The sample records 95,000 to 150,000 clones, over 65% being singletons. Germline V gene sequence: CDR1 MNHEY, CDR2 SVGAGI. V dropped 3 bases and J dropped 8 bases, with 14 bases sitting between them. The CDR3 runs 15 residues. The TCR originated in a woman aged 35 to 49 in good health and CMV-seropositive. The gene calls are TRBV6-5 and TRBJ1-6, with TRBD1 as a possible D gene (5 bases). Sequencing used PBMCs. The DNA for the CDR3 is TGTGCCAGCAGTTATCAGGGAAAAAGGGATTCACCCCTCCACTTT. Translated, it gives CASSYQGKRDSPLHF.